These T cell receptor beta chains were read from a single sample in a study of blood T cell repertoires in COVID-19. Generated by immunoSEQ multiplex PCR, the TCRdb table keeps only in-frame clones and is missing some. This table holds 15,000 to 20,000 clones, more than 70% found once. The sample taken for sequencing was peripheral blood. The receptors were sampled from a human donor in a cohort sampled during active COVID-19. CDR3s include the opening cysteine and the closing phenylalanine or tryptophan. A D gene is named only where the DNA matches it firmly. Rows give clone size only sometimes, using once, few, many, or a class for an expanded clone.

d_gene: TRBD1; v_gene: TRBV7-2; abundance: few; j_gene: TRBJ1-6; CDR3aa: CASSFPGQGFNSPLHF; CDR3nt: TGTGCCAGCAGCTTTCCGGGACAGGGGTTTAATTCACCCCTCCACTTT
d_gene: TRBD1; v_gene: TRBV6-6; abundance: -; j_gene: TRBJ2-7; CDR3aa: CASSTSGQGSYEQYF; CDR3nt: TGTGCCAGCAGTACATCGGGACAGGGGAGCTACGAGCAGTACTTC
d_gene: -; v_gene: TRBV19; abundance: -; j_gene: TRBJ2-7; CDR3aa: CATKRGQSAYEQYF; CDR3nt: TGTGCCACCAAACGAGGACAGAGCGCCTACGAGCAGTACTTC
d_gene: -; v_gene: TRBV11-3; abundance: few; j_gene: TRBJ2-1; CDR3aa: CASSLGDYLNEQFF; CDR3nt: TGTGCCAGCAGCTTAGGCGACTACCTCAATGAGCAGTTCTTC
d_gene: TRBD2; v_gene: TRBV5-5; abundance: -; j_gene: TRBJ2-7; CDR3aa: CASSLLGTSGTYEQYF; CDR3nt: TGTGCCAGCAGCTTGCTGGGAACTAGCGGAACCTACGAGCAGTACTTC
d_gene: -; v_gene: TRBV28; abundance: -; j_gene: TRBJ1-1; CDR3aa: CASRATRGARTEAFF; CDR3nt: TGTGCCAGCAGAGCCACCCGGGGGGCGCGCACTGAAGCTTTCTTT
d_gene: TRBD2; v_gene: TRBV9; abundance: -; j_gene: TRBJ2-3; CDR3aa: CASSVGNGGVTDTQYF; CDR3nt: TGTGCCAGCAGCGTAGGAAACGGGGGGGTAACAGATACGCAGTATTTT
d_gene: -; v_gene: TRBV9; abundance: -; j_gene: TRBJ2-7; CDR3aa: CASSAFAIPTYEQYF; CDR3nt: TGTGCCAGCAGCGCATTCGCTATCCCAACCTACGAGCAGTACTTC
d_gene: TRBD1; v_gene: TRBV18; abundance: -; j_gene: TRBJ1-2; CDR3aa: CASSLLPRDSSPYGYTF; CDR3nt: TGTGCCAGCTCACTCCTACCTCGGGACAGCAGCCCCTATGGCTACACCTTC
d_gene: -; v_gene: TRBV11-2; abundance: -; j_gene: TRBJ1-2; CDR3aa: CASSPDSYYGYTF; CDR3nt: TGTGCCAGCAGCCCCGACAGTTACTATGGCTACACCTTC
d_gene: -; v_gene: TRBV10-2; abundance: -; j_gene: TRBJ2-2; CDR3aa: CATLGQTNTGELFF; CDR3nt: TGCGCCACCTTGGGACAAACGAACACCGGGGAGCTGTTTTTT
d_gene: TRBD2; v_gene: TRBV4-1; abundance: -; j_gene: TRBJ2-7; CDR3aa: CASSLGAGGHYEQYF; CDR3nt: TGCGCCAGCAGCCTAGGAGCGGGGGGACATTACGAGCAGTACTTC
d_gene: -; v_gene: TRBV7-9; abundance: -; j_gene: TRBJ1-4; CDR3aa: CASSYFGQLLGEKLFF; CDR3nt: TGTGCCAGCAGCTATTTTGGACAGCTCTTGGGAGAAAAACTGTTTTTT
d_gene: -; v_gene: TRBV14; abundance: -; j_gene: TRBJ2-5; CDR3aa: CASSQSGHSQETQYF; CDR3nt: TGTGCCAGCAGCCAATCCGGACACAGCCAAGAGACCCAGTACTTC
d_gene: TRBD2; v_gene: TRBV7-3; abundance: -; j_gene: TRBJ2-1; CDR3aa: CASSLAGEGNEQFF; CDR3nt: TGTGCCAGCAGCTTGGCGGGAGAGGGCAATGAGCAGTTCTTC
d_gene: -; v_gene: TRBV7-2; abundance: -; j_gene: TRBJ1-2; CDR3aa: CASSPDTNYGYTF; CDR3nt: TGTGCCAGCAGCCCGGACACTAACTATGGCTACACCTTC